These T cell receptor beta chains were read from a single sample in a study of Graves' ophthalmopathy and Graves' hyperthyroidism. TCRdb reprocessed the multiplex PCR reads via MiXCR and lists one record per CDR3 protein. This table holds 1 million to 1.3 million distinct CDR3 sequences, roughly two fifths found once. Source material: peripheral blood or thyroid tissue (not recorded which). These TCRs come from an adult man with Graves' hyperthyroidism. Both conserved end residues are part of each CDR3. A D gene is named only where the DNA matches it firmly. Part of the rows lack a size; the others show once, few, many or a class for expanded clones.

>.|many|TRBV10-3|TRBJ1-2
CAISGGGAYGYTF
TGTGCCATCAGTGGGGGGGGTGCCTATGGCTACACCTTC
>TRBD2|.|TRBV7-9|TRBJ2-2
CASSGIWTSGTGELFF
TGTGCCAGCAGCGGTATTTGGACTAGTGGCACCGGGGAGCTGTTTTTT
>TRBD1|.|TRBV10-3|TRBJ1-4
CAISDSQGNEKLFF
TGTGCCATCAGTGACTCACAGGGGAATGAAAAACTGTTTTTT
>.|few|TRBV12-5|TRBJ2-5
CASASLSAAWETQYF
TGTGCTAGTGCAAGCCTTTCGGCAGCCTGGGAGACCCAGTACTTC
>.|.|TRBV7-2|TRBJ1-6
CASSFPDF
TGTGCCAGCAGCTTCCCAGACTTT
>TRBD1|many|TRBV9|TRBJ1-2
CASSVGGGGAEGYTF
TGTGCCAGCAGCGTAGGTGGAGGGGGCGCGGAAGGCTACACCTTC
>.|once|TRBV4-1|TRBJ2-5
CASSQDGLERETQYF
TGCGCCAGCAGCCAAGATGGGCTAGAGAGGGAGACCCAGTACTTC
>TRBD2|few|TRBV5-4|TRBJ2-2
CASSPGTSGINTGELFF
TGTGCCAGCAGCCCGGGGACTAGCGGGATTAACACCGGGGAGCTGTTTTTT
>.|many|TRBV7-9|TRBJ1-2
CATNRQAGDGYTF
TGTGCCACCAACCGCCAGGCAGGTGATGGCTACACCTTC
>TRBD1|few|TRBV7-9|TRBJ2-7
CASSLLRRSGQGSYEQYF
TGTGCCAGCAGCTTATTGAGGAGAAGCGGACAGGGCTCCTACGAGCAGTACTTC
>.|many|TRBV7-9|TRBJ1-2
CASNRGGDYGYTF
TGTGCCAGCAACCGGGGGGGAGACTATGGCTACACCTTC
>TRBD1|many|TRBV19|TRBJ1-2
CALRDRSYGYTF
TGTGCCCTCCGGGACAGGAGCTATGGCTACACCTTC
>.|few|TRBV12-3/TRBV12-4|TRBJ2-7
CASTPRAGSSYEQYF
TGTGCCAGCACCCCCCGCGCAGGTAGCTCCTACGAGCAGTACTTC
>.|.|TRBV4-3|TRBJ1-1
CASSQDHARTEAFF
TGCGCCAGCAGCCAAGATCACGCACGCACTGAAGCTTTCTTT
>.|.|TRBV5-4|TRBJ2-6
CAWSVLGITGANVLTF
TGTGCCTGGAGTGTATTGGGTATCACCGGGGCCAACGTCCTGACTTTC
>.|.|TRBV11-1|TRBJ2-7
CASSLSMLSHGQYF
TGTGCCAGCAGCTTAAGCATGTTGTCCCACGGGCAGTACTTC
>TRBD2|.|TRBV7-3|TRBJ2-5
CASSLSSLADQYF
TGTGCCAGCAGCCTCTCCTCGCTAGCGGATCAGTACTTC
>TRBD1|.|TRBV30|TRBJ1-2
CAWSGDRNNYGYTF
TGTGCCTGGAGCGGGGACAGGAATAACTATGGCTACACCTTC
>TRBD1|.|TRBV12-3/TRBV12-4|TRBJ2-2
CASRRSGQITGELFF
TGTGCCAGCAGACGATCGGGACAGATCACCGGGGAGCTGTTTTTT
>TRBD2|.|TRBV19|TRBJ2-2
CAASAGANTGELFF
TGTGCAGCCTCGGCGGGAGCGAACACCGGGGAGCTGTTTTTT
>.|few|TRBV28|TRBJ1-5
CASSSGSGNQPQHF
TGTGCCAGCAGTTCCGGGAGTGGGAATCAGCCCCAGCATTTT
>.|.|TRBV6-2/TRBV6-3|TRBJ1-4
CASNFRANEKLFF
TGTGCCAGCAACTTCCGGGCGAATGAAAAACTGTTTTTT
>.|few|TRBV4-1|TRBJ2-7
CASSQVRQSTYEQYF
TGCGCCAGCAGCCAAGTCCGCCAGTCAACGTACGAGCAGTACTTC
>TRBD1|few|TRBV20-1|TRBJ1-2
CSARAPGTGVLNYGYTF
TGCAGTGCTAGAGCCCCCGGGACAGGCGTTTTAAACTATGGCTACACCTTC
>.|once|TRBV20-1|TRBJ1-4
CSAPQGYNNEKLFF
TGCAGTGCTCCCCAGGGTTATAATAATGAAAAACTGTTTTTT
>.|.|TRBV29-1|TRBJ2-3
CSVEDLGRGTQYF
TGCAGCGTTGAAGATCTGGGGAGAGGTACGCAGTATTTT
>.|many|TRBV7-9|TRBJ1-1
CASSPRDLANTEAFF
TGTGCCAGCAGCCCCAGGGACTTAGCGAACACTGAAGCTTTCTTT
>.|.|TRBV11-2|TRBJ2-1
CASSLEMIGEQFF
TGTGCCAGCAGCTTAGAGATGATTGGGGAGCAGTTCTTC
>TRBD1|.|TRBV29-1|TRBJ1-1
CSAGTGDYTEAFF
TGCAGCGCAGGGACAGGGGATTACACTGAAGCTTTCTTT
>.|.|TRBV5-1|TRBJ1-6
CASSLGTEGAPLHF
TGCGCCAGCAGCTTGGGGACCGAGGGGGCACCCCTCCACTTT
>.|many|TRBV10-2|TRBJ2-5
CASSESVSTWETQYF
TGCGCCAGCAGTGAGTCCGTTTCAACGTGGGAGACCCAGTACTTC
>.|many|TRBV7-2|TRBJ2-7
CASSLKGPSRGEQYF
TGTGCCAGCAGCTTAAAAGGGCCAAGCCGTGGCGAGCAGTACTTC